This T cell receptor beta chain was found in a study of cytotoxic CD8 clonotypes in ibrutinib-treated CLL. Turning to the study itself: Samples showed on average around 250,000 productive templates and more than 75,000 productive rearrangements.

With 2 bases removed from V and 5 bases from J, the gap between germline ends came to 14 bases. The CDR3 contains 15 residues. Germline CDR1 is SGHRS and CDR2 is YFSETQ. Assay: immunoSEQ multiplex PCR; the TCRdb copy retains only in-frame clones and omits some. There are roughly 160,000 clones in the sample; 81% occur only once, and 2% to 2.5% lies in the top ten. V gene TRBV5-1 combines with J gene TRBJ2-1; the D gene is possibly TRBD2 (6 bases). The sequence was obtained from a human donor with chronic lymphocytic leukemia. The sample in question was PBMCs, obtained after 12 months of ibrutinib treatment. The CDR3 here is CASSFRDWGNNEQFF. DNA for the CDR3: TGCGCCAGCAGCTTCCGGGACTGGGGGAACAATGAGCAGTTCTTC.